Each of the 27 T cell receptor beta chains below was sequenced from the same sample in a study of blood T cell repertoires in COVID-19. Method: immunoSEQ multiplex PCR; TCRdb's copy keeps in-frame clones and lacks some. Of approximately 170,000 clones in the sample, approximately 85% are singletons; the top ten hold approximately 1.2%. The specimen was peripheral blood. These receptors all come from a man aged 55 to 70 who had recovered from COVID-19.

The rearrangement links TRBV15 to TRBJ2-2; 8 bases are shared with TRBD2. From germline, CDR1 is LNHNV and CDR2 YYDKDF (reference sequence). This CDR3 has 19 residues. Trimming removed 0 bases from V and 6 bases from J; junction bases left unmatched: 15. The CDR3 loop reads CATSRDERQRGFLPGELFF. The CDR3, as DNA: TGTGCCACCAGCAGAGATGAGCGGCAGCGGGGGTTCTTGCCCGGGGAGCTGTTTTTT.

V and J are TRBV19 and TRBJ2-7, with 7 bases aligning to TRBD1. This CDR3 comprises 15 residues. V was clipped by 4 bases and J by 4 bases; unmatched bases: 10. Per the germline V gene, CDR1 is LNHDA and CDR2 is SQIVND (reference sequence). CDR3 loop: CASSRLPGGIYEQYF. In DNA, the CDR3 is TGTGCCAGTAGTAGGCTGCCAGGGGGAATTTACGAGCAGTACTTC.

The chain carries TRBV6-5 and TRBJ2-6; D is uncertain. CDR3 size: 14 residues. Germline-derived CDR1 and CDR2 are MNHEY and SVGAGI. V was clipped by 4 bases and J by 0 bases, with 4 bases between them. This chain's CDR3 is CASSLSSGANVLTF. The CDR3, as DNA: TGTGCCAGCAGTTTATCCTCTGGGGCCAACGTCCTGACTTTC.

The V and J genes are TRBV13 and TRBJ1-4, with D maybe TRBD1 (5 bases). The CDR3 runs to 14 residues. V was cut by 5 bases and J by 6 bases, with 13 bases left in between. Germline CDR1 is PRHDT and CDR2 is FYEKMQ (reference sequence). As DNA, the CDR3 is TGTGCCAGCAGCCCCCGCGCAGGGCATGAAAAACTGTTTTTT. It yields the protein CASSPRAGHEKLFF. Together with reference TRBV13 and TRBJ1-4, the CDR3 gives the full variable domain: AAGVIQSPRHLIKEKRETATLKCYPIPRHDTVYWYQQGPGQDPQFLISFYEKMQSDKGSIPDRFSAQQFSDYHSELNMSSLELGDSALYFCASSPRAGHEKLFFGSGTQLSVL.

The V gene is TRBV4-3, the J gene TRBJ1-1; 8 bases map to TRBD1. The germline V gene encodes CDR1 LGHNA and CDR2 YSLEER. The CDR3 spans 13 residues. The trim removed 2 bases at V and 4 bases at J, leaving 0 bases unmatched. For the CDR3, the DNA is TGCGCCAGCAGCCAACAGGGGGCCACTGAAGCTTTCTTT. Its protein product is CASSQQGATEAFF.

J is TRBJ2-7 and V is TRBV6-5; perhaps TRBD1 as D (6 bases). Germline values: CDR1 MNHEY, CDR2 SVGAGI. The ends were cut back, 4 bases at V and 3 bases at J, with 7 bases in the middle. The length of the CDR3 is 12 residues. The CDR3 loop is CASSWDNYEQYF. In DNA form, the CDR3 reads TGTGCCAGCAGTTGGGACAACTACGAGCAGTACTTC.

The V gene is TRBV10-3, the J gene TRBJ1-5; maybe TRBD1 (6 bases). Trimming shortened V by 6 bases and J by 3 bases, and 12 bases separated the two germline ends. The CDR3 has 14 amino acids. Germline V gene data show CDR1 as ENHRY and CDR2 as SYGVKD. The CDR3 region is CAISVDSFNQPQHF. CDR3 sequence (DNA): TGTGCCATCAGCGTGGACAGCTTCAATCAGCCCCAGCATTTT.

The rearrangement joins TRBV18 to TRBJ1-1, with D possibly being TRBD1 (6 bases). V was pared by 3 bases and J by 0 bases, with 8 bases between. The CDR3 has 14 residues. CDR1 is KGHSH, CDR2 LQKENI, per germline. CDR3 protein: CASSPQGLNTEAFF. The CDR3 DNA sequence: TGTGCCAGCTCACCGCAGGGGCTGAACACTGAAGCTTTCTTT.

This chain joins TRBV5-1 and TRBJ2-3; D may be TRBD2 (5 bases). The CDR3 is 14 residues long. The germline gives CDR1 SGHRS, CDR2 YFSETQ. Trimming cost V 2 bases and J 1 base, with 8 bases left between them. CDR3 protein: CASSFRGRTDTQYF. The CDR3 region has the DNA TGCGCCAGCAGCTTTCGGGGTCGCACAGATACGCAGTATTTT.

The chain couples TRBV2 to TRBJ1-4, with TRBD1 identical over 8 bases. The CDR3 totals 14 residues. The germline V gene encodes CDR1 SNHLY and CDR2 FYNNEI. V shed 5 bases, J shed 5 bases, and the junction held 4 bases outside the gene matches. The CDR3 reads CASSRTGRNEKLFF. CDR3 DNA: TGTGCCAGCAGTAGGACAGGGAGAAATGAAAAACTGTTTTTT.

V usage is TRBV7-6 and J usage is TRBJ1-2, with no clear D. V was clipped by 5 bases and J by 8 bases, with 15 bases between them. The CDR3 runs 13 residues. Per germline, CDR1 SGHVS and CDR2 FNYEAQ. CDR3 amino acids: CASSRLGLGGYTF. The CDR3, as DNA: TGTGCCAGCAGCCGGTTAGGCCTCGGGGGCTACACCTTC.

This clone was found a few times. The chain is built from TRBV29-1 and TRBJ1-2; TRBD1 might be the D (5 bases). The germline CDR1 and CDR2 sequences are SQVTM and ANQGSEA. Trimming shortened V by 6 bases and J by 4 bases, and 9 bases separated the two germline ends. The CDR3 has 11 amino acids. The CDR3 is CSVFDSYGYTF. For the CDR3, the DNA is TGCAGCGTGTTTGACAGCTATGGCTACACCTTC.

The genes are TRBV5-4 and TRBJ2-3; the match to TRBD1 covers 8 bases. Trimming at V came to 0 bases and at J to 4 bases, leaving 7 bases not matched to a gene. Germline-derived CDR1 and CDR2 are SGHNT and YYREEE (reference sequence). This CDR3 has 16 amino acids. CDR3 region: CASSLGGRGRADTQYF. The CDR3 DNA sequence: TGTGCCAGCAGCTTGGGAGGCAGGGGGCGGGCAGATACGCAGTATTTT.

The V gene is TRBV5-1, the J gene TRBJ2-5; the match to TRBD1 covers 7 bases. Germline-derived CDR1 and CDR2 are SGHRS and YFSETQ. V was clipped by 3 bases and J by 3 bases; unmatched bases: 5. The CDR3 is 14 residues long. CDR3 amino acids: CASSSRDREETQYF. The CDR3 bases are TGCGCCAGCAGCTCCCGGGACAGAGAAGAGACCCAGTACTTC.

This chain links TRBV3-1 (or the pseudogene TRBV3-2) with TRBJ2-7; 7 bases are a match to TRBD2. The CDR3 has 16 residues. Germline CDR1 and CDR2: LGHDT and YNNKEL (reference sequence). The trim removed 0 bases at V and 5 bases at J, leaving 10 bases unmatched. In DNA, the CDR3 is TGTGCCAGCAGCCAAGATCCGGGGGGAGAGTTAAACGAGCAGTACTTC. Translation: CASSQDPGGELNEQYF.

The J gene is TRBJ2-3, the V gene TRBV18; D unresolved. Germline V gene data show CDR1 as KGHSH and CDR2 as LQKENI. Trimming removed 0 bases at V and 0 bases at J, with 7 bases between. The CDR3 sequence is 15 residues long. The CDR3 spells CASSPPGQSTDTQYF. The CDR3 region has the DNA TGTGCCAGCTCACCACCTGGGCAGAGCACAGATACGCAGTATTTT.

V usage is TRBV25-1 and J usage is TRBJ1-1, with unresolved D. Germline CDR1 reads MGHDK; CDR2 reads SYGVNS. V gave up 6 bases and J gave up 6 bases, with 20 bases separating them. The length of the CDR3 is 15 residues. The CDR3 spells CASSPEEGSFPEAFF. The DNA for the CDR3 is TGTGCCAGCAGCCCAGAGGAGGGATCTTTCCCTGAAGCTTTCTTT.

The chain has TRBV5-1 and TRBJ2-5, with 8 bases lining up with TRBD2. After removal of 4 bases from V and 2 bases from J, the junction contained 7 bases not matched to a gene. Germline CDR1 and CDR2: SGHRS and YFSETQ. CDR3 length: 15 amino acids. CDR3 sequence (DNA): TGCGCCAGCAGCCAAACGACTAGCGCGCAAGAGACCCAGTACTTC. Protein sequence: CASSQTTSAQETQYF.

The gene calls are TRBV29-1 and TRBJ1-2; TRBD1 is a possible D gene (6 bases). CDR1 and CDR2 (germline): SQVTM, ANQGSEA. The CDR3 spans 12 residues. The ends were cut back, 4 bases at V and 7 bases at J, with 13 bases in the middle. Written as DNA, the CDR3 is TGCAGCGTTGGGTCAGGGGATGGTGGCTACACCTTC. It is translated as CSVGSGDGGYTF. The full variable domain, its missing parts supplied by reference TRBV29-1 and TRBJ1-2, is SAVISQKPSRDICQRGTSLTIQCQVDSQVTMMFWYRQQPGQSLTLIATANQGSEATYESGFVIDKFPISRPNLTFSTLTVSNMSPEDSSIYLCSVGSGDGGYTFGSGTRLTVV.

This clone has a handful of counts. This chain links TRBV6-6 with TRBJ1-3; D possibly corresponds to TRBD1 (5 bases). CDR1 is MNHNY and CDR2 is SVGAGI in the germline V gene (reference sequence). This CDR3 is built from 12 residues. The CDR3 loop is CAHTRDRNTIYF. CDR3 DNA sequence: TGTGCTCACACCAGGGATAGGAACACCATATATTTT.

The chain has TRBV2 and TRBJ2-2, with 7 bases lining up with TRBD1. The CDR3 has 15 amino acids. Germline V gene sequence: CDR1 SNHLY, CDR2 FYNNEI. J was trimmed by 3 bases and V by 5 bases; bases with no gene match: 6. CDR3 nucleotides: TGTGCCAGCAGTCCCAGACAGGGTTACACCGGGGAGCTGTTTTTT. Its translation is CASSPRQGYTGELFF.

This sequence joins TRBV5-4 and TRBJ2-3; 11 bases agree with TRBD2. Germline trimming cut 2 bases from V and 4 bases from J; bases unmatched to any gene: 9. Germline V gene sequence: CDR1 SGHNT, CDR2 YYREEE (reference sequence). The CDR3 totals 17 residues. The CDR3 loop reads CASSLLLAGAEADTQYF. Written as DNA, the CDR3 is TGTGCCAGCAGCTTACTACTAGCGGGGGCGGAAGCAGATACGCAGTATTTT.

This sequence joins TRBV7-6 and TRBJ1-1; no firm D call. Trimming took 4 bases from V and 1 from J, leaving 7 bases between them. Germline V CDR1 and CDR2: SGHVS, FNYEAQ. This CDR3 comprises 13 residues. CDR3 bases: TGTGCCAGCAGCTCTCAGGAGAACACTGAAGCTTTCTTT. This codes for CASSSQENTEAFF.

This clone appeared once. V is TRBV18 and J is TRBJ2-7; TRBD2 matches at 9 bases. CDR1 and CDR2 from the germline V gene are KGHSH and LQKENI. V lost 10 bases, J lost 5 bases, and 12 bases stayed unmatched. The CDR3 extends over 14 amino acids. CDR3: CATLRGASGDEQYF. CDR3 coding DNA: TGTGCCACCCTCCGGGGGGCTAGCGGGGACGAGCAGTACTTC.

DNA for the CDR3: TGTGCCAGCAGTGAAGCACAACCATTTAACACCGGGGAGCTGTTTTTT. Translating gives CASSEAQPFNTGELFF. This chain joins TRBV2 and TRBJ2-2; D is ambiguous. The V end lost 0 bases, the J end lost 2 bases, and 10 bases lay between the germline ends. The CDR3 runs 16 residues. CDR1 is SNHLY, CDR2 FYNNEI, per germline. Combining the CDR3 with reference TRBV2 and TRBJ2-2 gives the whole variable domain EPEVTQTPSHQVTQMGQEVILRCVPISNHLYFYWYRQILGQKVEFLVSFYNNEISEKSEIFDDQFSVERPDGSNFTLKIRSTKLEDSAMYFCASSEAQPFNTGELFFGEGSRLTVL.

The V and J genes are TRBV18 and TRBJ1-5; D is unclear. Germline V gives CDR1 KGHSH, CDR2 LQKENI. The CDR3 extends over 14 amino acids. The ends were cut back, 3 bases at V and 6 bases at J, with 12 bases in the middle. This CDR3 reads CASSPGDVSQPQHF. In DNA form, the CDR3 reads TGTGCCAGCTCACCCGGGGATGTTAGTCAGCCCCAGCATTTT.

The rearrangement links TRBV10-1 to TRBJ2-3; 8 bases fit TRBD2. Germline loops: CDR1 WNHNN, CDR2 SYGVQD (reference sequence). This CDR3 is 15 amino acids long. The V segment lost 8 bases and the J segment 1 base; nucleotides outside the gene matches: 8. Here the CDR3 reads CASPGRRGGTDTQYF. The CDR3 nucleotides read TGCGCCAGCCCCGGACGGCGGGGGGGCACAGATACGCAGTATTTT.